The entry below describes one T cell receptor (beta chain). As yet, its antigen is unknown. TCRdb keeps only in-frame clones here, not all; method: immunoSEQ multiplex PCR. The sample comprises approximately 25,000 clones, 84% of which are singletons, and under 2% rests with the top ten. Every patient had relapsed following autologous stem cell transplantation, and cohorts differed in brentuximab vedotin exposure. Out of thawed PBMCs, magnetic negative selection purified CD4+ T cells. Patients showed best responses of complete response, partial response or progressive disease. CDR3 length: 13 residues. Looked up from germline, CDR1 is MNHNY and CDR2 is SVGAGI (reference sequence). The germline V and J ends were trimmed by 2 bases and 2 bases, with 6 bases remaining between them. The data stem from a study of PD-1 blockade in classical Hodgkin lymphoma. Study-wide results and limits: The study reported lower baseline TCR diversity in newly diagnosed patients than in healthy donors. A significant rise in TCR diversity by C4D1 was seen for CD4+ but not CD8+ cells. Patients with an early start, nivolumab under 1 year after ASCT, were excluded.

The starting material was CD4+ T cells from blood, obtained at baseline. V and J are TRBV6-6 and TRBJ1-2, with a possible D match to TRBD1 (5 bases). The origin of this receptor is a human donor with classical Hodgkin lymphoma. The DNA of the CDR3 is TGTGCCAGCAGTTACGGGGGAAACTATGGCTACACCTTC. Protein sequence: CASSYGGNYGYTF.